Each of the 29 T cell receptor beta chains below was sequenced from the same sample in a study of blood T cell repertoires in COVID-19. Data came from immunoSEQ multiplex PCR; TCRdb stores just in-frame clones and leaves some out. In the table there are roughly 140,000 clones, over 75% of which are singletons. The sample taken for sequencing was PBMCs or T cells enriched from blood (not recorded which). Receptor source: a man aged 45 to 65 in a cohort exposed to, infected with or recovered from COVID-19 (not recorded which).

This clone turned up a few times. An end of the junction does not agree with germline; a read error may underlie this. The J gene is TRBJ2-4, the V gene TRBV29-1; maybe TRBD2 (6 bases). The CDR3 length is 9 residues. Germline-derived CDR1 and CDR2 are SQVTM and ANQGSEA. CDR3 loop: CPLGGNPLF. The CDR3 DNA reads TGCCCTCTGGGAGGTAATCCCCTCTTC.

This clone occurred a few times. V gene TRBV28 combines with J gene TRBJ1-6, with TRBD1 matching over 8 bases. The germline gives CDR1 MDHEN, CDR2 SYDVKM. The V gene end was trimmed by 6 bases and the J gene end by 7 bases; junction bases not matched to a gene: 8. This CDR3 region has 15 residues. CDR3 nucleotides: TGTGCCAGCAGCCTGACCGGGACAGGCAATTCACCCCTCCACTTT. This sequence encodes CASSLTGTGNSPLHF. The complete variable domain, with remaining parts taken from reference TRBV28 and TRBJ1-6, reads DVKVTQSSRYLVKRTGEKVFLECVQDMDHENMFWYRQDPGLGLRLIYFSYDVKMKEKGDIPEGYSVSREKKERFSLILESASTNQTSMYLCASSLTGTGNSPLHFGNGTRLTVT.

This clone was seen once. The chain employs TRBV29-1 and TRBJ1-2, with 9 bases that match TRBD1. Unmatched junction bases numbered 7, after V lost 0 bases and J lost 5 bases. Germline CDR1 reads SQVTM; CDR2 reads ANQGSEA. The CDR3 length is 15 residues. Here the CDR3 DNA reads TGCAGCGTTGAAGATCGACAGGGGGATAAGTATGGCTACACCTTC. It translates to CSVEDRQGDKYGYTF.

The chain couples TRBV30 to TRBJ2-7; unclear D gene. Trimming stripped 1 base from V and 0 bases from J, with 10 bases between. Germline V lookup: CDR1 GTSNPN, CDR2 SVGIG (reference sequence). This CDR3 comprises 14 residues. CDR3 residues: CAWSAGQGSYEQYF. The CDR3 DNA is TGTGCCTGGAGTGCGGGTCAAGGCTCCTACGAGCAGTACTTC.

The V gene is TRBV4-1, the J gene TRBJ2-5; maybe TRBD1 (5 bases). Trimming cost V 4 bases and J 1 base, with 7 bases left between them. The CDR3 runs 13 residues. Germline V gives CDR1 MGHRA, CDR2 YSYEKL. CDR3 in amino acids: CASSLDIQETQYF. DNA of the CDR3: TGCGCCAGCAGCCTGGACATCCAAGAGACCCAGTACTTC.

This clone was seen a single time. The CDR3 here is CASSQGLANTGELFF. The CDR3 DNA sequence: TGTGCCAGCAGCCAGGGACTTGCGAACACCGGGGAGCTGTTTTTT. This chain joins TRBV7-9 and TRBJ2-2, with D possibly being TRBD2 (6 bases). This CDR3 has 15 residues. The V gene's germline CDR1 is SEHNR and CDR2 FQNEAQ (reference sequence). Trimming removed 5 bases from V and 0 bases from J, with 10 bases in between.

The table lists this clone with a count of one. The CDR3 here is CASSDRDRVQPQHF. CDR3 nucleotide sequence: TGTGCCAGCAGTGACCGGGACAGGGTTCAGCCCCAGCATTTT. This rearrangement joins TRBV2 to TRBJ1-5; the match to TRBD1 covers 9 bases. Germline V CDR1 and CDR2: SNHLY, FYNNEI. The V gene end was trimmed by 3 bases and the J gene end by 6 bases; junction bases not matched to a gene: 3. CDR3 length equals 14 residues.

This clone was observed at least ten times. This chain's CDR3 is CASSVLAGGPSFYNEQFF. The DNA of the CDR3 is TGTGCCAGCAGCGTACTAGCGGGGGGCCCAAGTTTTTACAATGAGCAGTTCTTC. The chain is built from TRBV7-9 and TRBJ2-1; the match to TRBD2 covers 12 bases. J lost 4 bases, V lost 5 bases, and 12 bases had no gene match. CDR3 length: 18 amino acids. Germline V gene sequence: CDR1 SEHNR, CDR2 FQNEAQ (reference sequence).

The chain joins TRBV6-5 to TRBJ1-5; D gene uncertain. The CDR3 extends over 14 amino acids. Trimming shortened V by 5 bases and J by 0 bases, and 8 bases separated the two germline ends. Germline V gene data show CDR1 as MNHEY and CDR2 as SVGAGI. CDR3 nucleotide sequence: TGTGCCAGCAGTCAGGTGAATAGCAATCAGCCCCAGCATTTT. Translation gives CASSQVNSNQPQHF.

The genes are TRBV5-4 and TRBJ2-3, with 11 bases fitting TRBD2. The CDR3 is 15 amino acids. Germline V lookup: CDR1 SGHNT, CDR2 YYREEE (reference sequence). Trimming removed 6 bases from V and 6 bases from J; junction bases left unmatched: 9. In DNA form, the CDR3 reads TGTGCCAGCACCCTGACTAGCGGGATGTCTGATACGCAGTATTTT. Translating gives CASTLTSGMSDTQYF.

The chain joins TRBV30 to TRBJ1-1; 9 nucleotides agree with TRBD1. Trimming cost V 3 bases and J 0 bases; bases outside gene matches: 2. Germline V CDR1 and CDR2: GTSNPN, SVGIG (reference sequence). The CDR3 extends over 14 amino acids. The CDR3 nucleotides are TGTGCCTGGAGAAACAGGGGGCTGAACACTGAAGCTTTCTTT. It encodes CAWRNRGLNTEAFF. Supplemented by reference TRBV30 and TRBJ1-1, the full variable domain reads SQTIHQWPATLVQPVGSPLSLECTVEGTSNPNLYWYRQAAGRGLQLLFYSVGIGQISSEVPQNLSASRPQDRQFILSSKKLLLSDSGFYLCAWRNRGLNTEAFFGQGTRLTVV.

The chain has TRBV19 and TRBJ1-5, with D possibly being TRBD1 (5 bases). CDR1 is LNHDA, CDR2 SQIVND, per germline (reference sequence). V was pared by 6 bases and J by 4 bases, with 7 bases between. The CDR3 spans 12 residues. The CDR3 region has the DNA TGTGCCAGTAGCGACAGAAATCAGCCCCAGCATTTT. Translated, it gives CASSDRNQPQHF.

This clone has just a few counts. J is TRBJ2-2 and V is TRBV9, with D maybe TRBD2 (6 bases). CDR3 length equals 14 residues. CDR1 and CDR2 from the germline V gene are SGDLS and YYNGEE. V was trimmed by 6 bases and J by 4 bases, leaving 13 bases between them. The CDR3 is CASTRVGGTGELFF. The CDR3 DNA is TGTGCCAGCACCCGAGTGGGGGGCACCGGGGAGCTGTTTTTT.

As DNA, the CDR3 is TGTGCCAGCACCCCGGGACTAGCGGGGGGGAGCTCCTACAATGAGCAGTTCTTC. Its protein is CASTPGLAGGSSYNEQFF. The genes are TRBV6-2 or TRBV6-3 and TRBJ2-1, with 16 bases matching TRBD2. Germline V gene sequence: CDR1 MNHEY, CDR2 SVGEGT. The CDR3 has 18 amino acids. V shed 7 bases, J shed 0 bases, and the junction held 6 bases outside the gene matches.

The chain is built from TRBV14 and TRBJ2-3, with a possible D match to TRBD1 (6 bases). The germline gives CDR1 SGHDN, CDR2 FVKESK. This CDR3 is built from 15 residues. V lost 4 bases to trimming and J lost 6 bases, with 17 bases between them. The DNA of the CDR3 is TGTGCCAGCAGCCGAAAACAGGGAGCTAGGGATACGCAGTATTTT. Amino acids: CASSRKQGARDTQYF.

The count of this clone is one. The chain links TRBV9 to TRBJ2-2; TRBD2 aligns across 12 bases. J was trimmed by 3 bases and V by 4 bases; bases with no gene match: 4. The CDR3 extends over 16 amino acids. CDR1 and CDR2 (germline): SGDLS, YYNGEE. The CDR3: CASSKGTSGYTGELFF. The CDR3 DNA is TGTGCCAGCAGCAAGGGGACTAGCGGGTACACCGGGGAGCTGTTTTTT.

This chain uses TRBV6-5 with TRBJ1-4; TRBD1 matches 9 bases. The CDR3 consists of 15 residues. The V segment lost 5 bases and the J segment 5 bases; nucleotides outside the gene matches: 6. The V gene's germline CDR1 is MNHEY and CDR2 SVGAGI. CDR3 DNA: TGTGCCAGCAGTATCGGGACAGGGATAAATGAAAAACTGTTTTTT. It is translated as CASSIGTGINEKLFF.

The chain is built from TRBV7-7 and TRBJ2-5, with 9 bases fitting TRBD1. The CDR3 sequence is 16 residues long. In germline, CDR1 is SSHAT, CDR2 FNYEAQ (reference sequence). The J segment lost 4 bases and the V segment lost 5 bases, leaving 11 bases of the junction unmatched. CDR3 loop: CASSRGTGSPGETQYF. CDR3 DNA: TGTGCCAGCAGCAGAGGGACAGGGAGTCCGGGAGAGACCCAGTACTTC. The whole variable domain, filled in from reference TRBV7-7 and TRBJ2-5, reads GAGVSQSPRYKVTKRGQDVTLRCDPISSHATLYWYQQALGQGPEFLTYFNYEAQPDKSGLPSDRFSAERPEGSISTLTIQRTEQRDSAMYRCASSRGTGSPGETQYFGPGTRLLVL.

This chain links TRBV11-2 with TRBJ2-7; TRBD2 matches at 12 bases. V lost 5 bases to trimming and J lost 6 bases; unmatched junction nucleotides: 8. This CDR3 is built from 15 residues. Germline assignment: CDR1 SGHAT and CDR2 FQNNGV. The CDR3 DNA reads TGTGCCAGCAGCGCTAGCCCGGGACTAGCGGGCGAGCAGTACTTC. It is translated as CASSASPGLAGEQYF.

The chain employs TRBV6-2 or TRBV6-3 and TRBJ1-6; possible D gene TRBD1, 5 bases. Germline CDR1 and CDR2: MNHEY and SVGEGT. V gave up 0 bases and J gave up 7 bases, with 10 bases separating them. This CDR3 is built from 15 residues. CDR3 in DNA: TGTGCCAGCAGTTACTCGAATAGGGGAAATTCACCCCTCCACTTT. This sequence encodes CASSYSNRGNSPLHF.

The chain couples TRBV7-2 to TRBJ1-2; D uncertain. The V end lost 4 bases, the J end lost 3 bases, and 12 bases lay between the germline ends. The germline gives CDR1 SGHTA, CDR2 FQGNSA. The CDR3 loop spans 14 amino acids. The CDR3 region is CASSYFDGDYGYTF. CDR3 nucleotide sequence: TGTGCCAGCAGCTACTTTGACGGGGACTATGGCTACACCTTC.

This chain connects TRBV27 to TRBJ1-4, with TRBD1 matching over 10 bases. Germline lookup yields CDR1 MNHEY and CDR2 SMNVEV (reference sequence). V lost 3 bases, J lost 7 bases, and 8 bases stayed unmatched. There are 16 residues in the CDR3. This CDR3 is CASSFRLTGGREKLFF. Written as DNA, the CDR3 is TGTGCCAGCAGTTTTCGGTTGACAGGGGGCCGTGAAAAACTGTTTTTT.

The table lists this clone with a count of one. V and J are TRBV19 and TRBJ2-5, with 9 bases aligning to TRBD1. In germline, CDR1 is LNHDA, CDR2 SQIVND (reference sequence). This CDR3 region has 15 residues. V was clipped by 4 bases and J by 5 bases; unmatched bases: 8. CDR3 nucleotide sequence: TGTGCCAGTAGTACCGGACAGGGGAAGGTCGAGACCCAGTACTTC. Translation: CASSTGQGKVETQYF.

V and J are TRBV18 and TRBJ1-4; 7 bases are shared with TRBD1. This CDR3 has 15 amino acids. Germline loops: CDR1 KGHSH, CDR2 LQKENI. With 4 bases clipped from V and 10 bases from J, the junction kept 12 bases outside the gene matches. CDR3 region: CASSLQTGPLGKLFF. The CDR3 DNA is TGTGCCAGCTCACTCCAGACAGGGCCCTTAGGAAAACTGTTTTTT.

The genes are TRBV24-1 and TRBJ1-4, with 12 bases matching TRBD1. The CDR3 has 17 amino acids. V shed 5 bases and J 2 bases; nucleotides not matched to a gene: 5. Germline lookup yields CDR1 KGHDR and CDR2 SFDVKD. For the CDR3, the DNA is TGTGCCACCAGTGGAGGGACAGGGGGCCGTACTAATGAAAAACTGTTTTTT. It is translated as CATSGGTGGRTNEKLFF.

The chain combines TRBV19 with TRBJ2-7, with D possibly being TRBD1 (5 bases). Germline V gene sequence: CDR1 LNHDA, CDR2 SQIVND (reference sequence). The CDR3 is 15 residues long. The V gene lost 6 bases and the J gene lost 2 bases, with 17 bases spanning the gap. CDR3 nucleotides: TGTGCCAGTAGCATTTCCGGTCAGGGAACCTACGAGCAGTACTTC. The encoded protein is CASSISGQGTYEQYF. Full variable domain (outside the CDR3, taken from reference TRBV19 and TRBJ2-7): DGGITQSPKYLFRKEGQNVTLSCEQNLNHDAMYWYRQDPGQGLRLIYYSQIVNDFQKGDIAEGYSVSREKKESFPLTVTSAQKNPTAFYLCASSISGQGTYEQYFGPGTRLTVT.

The chain has TRBV7-2 and TRBJ1-2, with D unresolved. This CDR3 is 13 amino acids long. Germline CDR1 reads SGHTA; CDR2 reads FQGNSA. The ends were cut back, 1 base at V and 1 base at J, with 4 bases in the middle. For the CDR3, the DNA is TGTGCCAGCAGCTTAGACAATAACTATGGCTACACCTTC. This translates into CASSLDNNYGYTF.

The V call is TRBV7-2, the J call TRBJ2-5; TRBD2 matches 8 bases. This CDR3 spans 15 amino acids. V lost 4 bases and J lost 4; bases outside the gene matches: 8. Looked up from germline, CDR1 is SGHTA and CDR2 is FQGNSA. CDR3 DNA sequence: TGTGCCAGCAGCTGGGCGGAGAGCGGGGGAGAGACCCAGTACTTC. It specifies CASSWAESGGETQYF.

The chain combines TRBV24-1 with TRBJ2-1; D unclear. Between the trimmed V and J ends, which lost 3 bases and 6 bases, there was a span of 14 bases. Germline CDR1 KGHDR, CDR2 SFDVKD. CDR3 length: 15 residues. CDR3 in amino acids: CATSDIMRGTNEQFF. CDR3 sequence (DNA): TGTGCCACCAGTGATATCATGAGAGGTACCAATGAGCAGTTCTTC.